These 21 T cell receptor beta chains originate from one sample sequenced in a study of blood T cell repertoires in COVID-19. Sequencing used immunoSEQ multiplex PCR; TCRdb keeps in-frame clones, though not all of them. In the table there are roughly 120,000 clones, 86% of which are singletons. Sequencing was performed on peripheral blood. The source is a human donor in a cohort sampled during active COVID-19.

This clone was detected only a few times. The V call is TRBV13, the J call TRBJ1-1; D remains unclear. V gave up 0 bases and J gave up 4 bases, with 6 bases separating them. The CDR3 is made up of 13 amino acids. Germline V CDR1 and CDR2: PRHDT, FYEKMQ (reference sequence). The CDR3 coding sequence is TGTGCCAGCAGCTTAGGATCCCTCACTGAAGCTTTCTTT. Translating gives CASSLGSLTEAFF.

The rearrangement links TRBV7-9 to TRBJ2-7, with D tentatively TRBD1 (5 bases). Trimming pared 2 bases from V and 2 bases from J, leaving 10 bases between. Germline loops: CDR1 SEHNR, CDR2 FQNEAQ (reference sequence). This CDR3 is 14 amino acids long. The CDR3 is CASSLLQATYEQYF. CDR3 DNA: TGTGCCAGCAGCTTACTACAGGCAACCTACGAGCAGTACTTC.

The chain carries TRBV30 and TRBJ2-1; the D gene is possibly TRBD1 (6 bases). The CDR3 loop spans 16 amino acids. Germline CDR1 is GTSNPN and CDR2 is SVGIG (reference sequence). V was clipped by 3 bases and J by 0 bases, with 15 bases between them. For the CDR3, the DNA is TGTGCCTGGAGGGGATACAGGGCTAGCTCCTACAATGAGCAGTTCTTC. Translating gives CAWRGYRASSYNEQFF.

The V call is TRBV19, the J call TRBJ2-3, with 8 bases identical to TRBD2. The ends lost 1 base at V and 7 bases at J; junction bases unmatched: 7. Germline V lookup: CDR1 LNHDA, CDR2 SQIVND (reference sequence). This CDR3 is 15 amino acids long. This CDR3 reads CASSIVSSGDNTQYF. The CDR3 DNA follows: TGTGCCAGTAGTATAGTTAGTAGCGGGGATAATACGCAGTATTTT. Full variable domain (missing parts from reference TRBV19 and TRBJ2-3): DGGITQSPKYLFRKEGQNVTLSCEQNLNHDAMYWYRQDPGQGLRLIYYSQIVNDFQKGDIAEGYSVSREKKESFPLTVTSAQKNPTAFYLCASSIVSSGDNTQYFGPGTRLTVL.

This chain uses TRBV6-5 with TRBJ2-1, with TRBD2 matching 8 bases. CDR1 and CDR2 (germline): MNHEY, SVGAGI. The CDR3 sequence is 15 residues long. Germline trimming cut 5 bases from V and 8 bases from J; bases unmatched to any gene: 11. CDR3 in DNA: TGTGCCAGCAGTACACGGCTAGCGGGCGGCGATGAGCAGTTCTTC. This sequence encodes CASSTRLAGGDEQFF.

The rearrangement links TRBV2 to TRBJ2-3; 8 positions agree with TRBD2. In germline, CDR1 is SNHLY, CDR2 FYNNEI. V dropped 5 bases and J dropped 2; count of bases not matched to a gene: 9. This CDR3 has 16 amino acids. CDR3 sequence (DNA): TGTGCCAGCAGTTTCCCGACTAGCGCTTACACAGATACGCAGTATTTT. This gives the protein CASSFPTSAYTDTQYF.

CDR3 residues: CASSTTGTGLLAGSTDTQYF. The CDR3 region has the DNA TGTGCCAGCAGTACAACCGGGACAGGGCTACTAGCGGGGAGCACAGATACGCAGTATTTT. The chain employs TRBV6-2 or TRBV6-3 and TRBJ2-3; possible D gene TRBD2, 10 bases. Germline CDR1 reads MNHEY; CDR2 reads SVGEGT. The CDR3 is made up of 20 amino acids. Trimming took 5 bases from V and 0 from J, leaving 27 bases between them.

The chain couples TRBV4-3 to TRBJ2-1, with D maybe TRBD2 (5 bases). The germline V gene has CDR1 LGHNA and CDR2 YSLEER. The CDR3 runs 16 residues. Trimming took off 0 bases at V and 6 bases at J, with 15 bases between the two ends. The CDR3 region has the DNA TGCGCCAGCAGCCAAGATTTCCTAGCAGTTACCAATGAGCAGTTCTTC. Translation gives CASSQDFLAVTNEQFF.

This sequence joins TRBV4-3 and TRBJ2-7; 8 bases are shared with TRBD1. The germline CDR1 and CDR2 sequences are LGHNA and YSLEER. The CDR3 loop spans 15 amino acids. J gave up 5 bases and V 3 bases, and 9 bases lay outside the gene matches. As DNA, the CDR3 is TGCGCCAGCAGCCACGCGGGGACAGGTGTTAACGAGCAGTACTTC. Translation: CASSHAGTGVNEQYF.

V gene TRBV18 combines with J gene TRBJ2-7, with TRBD2 matching over 11 bases. The J segment lost 4 bases and the V segment lost 5 bases, leaving 4 bases of the junction unmatched. CDR3 size: 14 residues. Germline CDR1 is KGHSH and CDR2 is LQKENI. CDR3 coding DNA: TGTGCCAGCTCAGTTACTAGCGGGAGTTACGAGCAGTACTTC. It specifies CASSVTSGSYEQYF.

In its sample, this clone was seen once. V is TRBV5-1 and J is TRBJ2-1; 7 nucleotides match TRBD1. This CDR3 region has 16 residues. The germline CDR1 and CDR2 sequences are SGHRS and YFSETQ. J lost 9 bases, V lost 0 bases, and 12 bases had no gene match. DNA for the CDR3: TGCGCCAGCAGCTTGGATGGGGACAGCCTCAGAAGTGAGCAGTTCTTC. As protein: CASSLDGDSLRSEQFF.

The rearrangement joins TRBV18 to TRBJ2-1; 7 bases match TRBD2. Germline trimming cut 4 bases from V and 8 bases from J; bases unmatched to any gene: 11. This CDR3 is 15 amino acids long. Germline V gene sequence: CDR1 KGHSH, CDR2 LQKENI. CDR3 nucleotides: TGTGCCAGCTCACTCTGGACTAGGGGTTTAGATGAGCAGTTCTTC. This gives the protein CASSLWTRGLDEQFF. The whole variable domain, remainder taken from reference TRBV18 and TRBJ2-1, is NAGVMQNPRHLVRRRGQEARLRCSPMKGHSHVYWYRQLPEEGLKFMVYLQKENIIDESGMPKERFSAEFPKEGPSILRIQQVVRGDSAAYFCASSLWTRGLDEQFFGPGTRLTVL.

This clone was detected only once. The chain links TRBV9 to TRBJ1-4; maybe TRBD1 (5 bases). V lost 3 bases and J lost 8, with 23 bases in between. This CDR3 comprises 17 residues. In germline, CDR1 is SGDLS, CDR2 YYNGEE. The CDR3 nucleotides read TGTGCCAGCAGCGCAGGAAGTGCAGGGTTTAACAAAGAAAAACTGTTTTTT. Protein sequence: CASSAGSAGFNKEKLFF.

The rearrangement joins TRBV28 to TRBJ2-1; tentatively, D is TRBD2 (6 bases). The CDR3 is 17 amino acids. In germline, CDR1 is MDHEN, CDR2 SYDVKM. The germline V and J ends were trimmed by 1 base and 5 bases, with 18 bases remaining between them. The CDR3 region has the DNA TGTGCCAGCAGTTTATTGGGGGGAGACTTTCGGGACAATGAGCAGTTCTTC. Amino acids: CASSLLGGDFRDNEQFF.

This clone was detected only once. The chain's CDR3 is CSASFSASGIGEQFF. The CDR3 bases are TGCAGTGCTAGTTTTTCGGCTAGCGGGATAGGTGAGCAGTTCTTC. The chain uses TRBV20-1 and TRBJ2-1; 9 nucleotides line up with TRBD2. Germline V CDR1 and CDR2: DFQATT, SNEGSKA (reference sequence). The trim removed 3 bases at V and 9 bases at J, leaving 12 bases unmatched. This CDR3 has 15 amino acids.

This chain links TRBV6-6 with TRBJ2-7; perhaps TRBD1 as D (5 bases). Germline V gene data show CDR1 as MNHNY and CDR2 as SVGAGI (reference sequence). V lost 2 bases, J lost 5 bases, and 13 bases lay in between. The CDR3 covers 14 residues. CDR3 coding DNA: TGTGCCAGCAGTTACGAGAGAATCAGGGACGAGCAGTACTTC. Translated, it gives CASSYERIRDEQYF.

The chain has TRBV29-1 and TRBJ1-2; TRBD1 matches at 7 bases. The CDR3 is made up of 11 amino acids. Germline-derived CDR1 and CDR2 are SQVTM and ANQGSEA. V was pared by 3 bases and J by 7 bases, with 2 bases of the junction left unmatched. CDR3 amino acids: CSVDRTGGYTF. The CDR3 DNA reads as TGCAGCGTTGATAGGACAGGTGGCTACACCTTC.

This chain joins TRBV5-4 and TRBJ2-1; a weak D match, TRBD1 (6 bases). Germline V gene sequence: CDR1 SGHNT, CDR2 YYREEE (reference sequence). The CDR3 is made up of 19 amino acids. The V end lost 4 bases, the J end lost 1 base, and 24 bases lay between the germline ends. CDR3: CASSLVRWGRLSSYNEQFF. Written as DNA, the CDR3 is TGTGCCAGCAGCCTGGTCCGATGGGGGCGCCTATCTTCCTACAATGAGCAGTTCTTC.

The chain carries TRBV11-2 and TRBJ1-4; TRBD1 might be the D (6 bases). CDR1 and CDR2 from the germline V gene are SGHAT and FQNNGV. This CDR3 is 12 amino acids long. Trimming stripped 4 bases from V and 13 bases from J, with 13 bases between. The CDR3 nucleotides are TGTGCCAGCAGCTGGGTAGGGGGTGGACTGTTTTTT. Its translation: CASSWVGGGLFF.

The chain is built from TRBV14 and TRBJ2-7; the D gene is possibly TRBD2 (6 bases). This CDR3 spans 16 amino acids. V was clipped by 6 bases and J by 5 bases, with 23 bases between them. Per the germline V gene, CDR1 is SGHDN and CDR2 is FVKESK. The chain's CDR3 is CASSGLRGEDRDEQYF. The CDR3 DNA sequence: TGTGCCAGCAGTGGATTGAGAGGGGAGGACCGAGACGAGCAGTACTTC.

The V call is TRBV7-9, the J call TRBJ1-2, with TRBD1 matching over 7 bases. From germline, CDR1 is SEHNR and CDR2 FQNEAQ (reference sequence). The length of the CDR3 is 14 residues. V was pared by 3 bases and J by 6 bases, with 7 bases of the junction left unmatched. Written as DNA, the CDR3 is TGTGCCAGCAGCTTCGTGACAGGGCTGGATGGCTACACCTTC. Protein: CASSFVTGLDGYTF.